This TCR beta chain stems from a study of blood T cells in healthy people across ages. Study-level points and caveats: The study could not conclusively compare naive and antigen-experienced cells, given its unsorted PBMCs. A roughly linear age-dependent decrease characterized TCR beta diversity per million T cells. The CMV status of each donor remained undetermined, and this could have confounded shifts in expanded clonotypes.

This clonotype was found a few times. Its antigen remains unknown. It was with a sample-barcoded 5' primer and a J-beta primer mix that a second PCR of roughly 7 to 12 cycles was run. TCRdb itself ran the 5' RACE reads through MiXCR, one entry per CDR3 protein. The sample holds 780,000 or so distinct CDR3 sequences, roughly 56% seen once. The donors, all healthy, were Caucasians living in Russia, aged about 6 to 90. This CDR3 spans 14 amino acids. Germline CDR1 reads MNHEY; CDR2 reads SMNVEV (reference sequence). The V end lost 7 bases, the J end lost 1 base, and 12 bases lay between the germline ends.

The sample taken for sequencing was blood. This clonotype originated in a man between 40 and 49 years old in good health. The rearrangement links TRBV27 to TRBJ2-3; unclear D gene. Written as DNA, the CDR3 is TGTGCCAGCACCGATTATTCTGGCACAGATACGCAGTATTTT. It is translated as CASTDYSGTDTQYF.